This T cell receptor (beta chain) was recorded in a study of CD8+ T cells in alopecia areata. Overall study context: Tofacitinib exposure lasted 6 to 18 months, followed by 6 months off drug.

Notes on the study in general: Clarity of TCR sharing across patients fell short of that in mice, possibly HLA-related. Clonality was higher in lesional than normal scalp, especially in alopecia totalis/universalis. Scalp samples also yield sequences from resident alphabeta T cells of normal skin.

cDNA prepared by RNA extraction and subsequent reverse transcription served as the template for sequencing. Profiled with immunoSEQ multiplex PCR; TCRdb holds only in-frame clones, not every one. Among almost 250,000 clones listed, roughly two thirds were seen once. About this clone: What it binds is unknown.

CDR1 and CDR2 (germline): ENHRY, SYGVKD. V trimming: 6 bases; J trimming: 7 bases; junction bases outside the gene matches: 9. The CDR3 runs 14 residues. The sample in question was CD4+ T cells sorted from blood, obtained at week 0. This TCR derives from a human donor with alopecia areata. The chain combines TRBV10-3 with TRBJ1-2; 9 bases match TRBD1. The CDR3: CAISPGQGVGGYTF. As DNA, the CDR3 is TGTGCCATCAGCCCGGGACAGGGTGTAGGTGGCTACACCTTC.